Each of the 6 T cell receptor beta chains below was sequenced from the same sample in a study of PD-1 blockade in classical Hodgkin lymphoma. Assay: immunoSEQ multiplex PCR; the TCRdb copy retains only in-frame clones and omits some. The sample comprises about 94,000 clones, 89% of which are singletons, and approximately 12% rests with the top ten. Each patient relapsed following autologous stem cell transplantation, and prior brentuximab vedotin exposure differed. Sample: peripheral blood mononuclear cells (PBMCs), taken before the second cycle of nivolumab. The receptors were gathered from a human donor with classical Hodgkin lymphoma.

The rearrangement links TRBV7-9 to TRBJ2-3, with TRBD1 matching 8 bases. Germline CDR1 and CDR2: SEHNR and FQNEAQ (reference sequence). The CDR3 has 16 amino acids. Unmatched junction bases numbered 8, after V lost 4 bases and J lost 2 bases. The CDR3 reads CASSWGTGGLTDTQYF. CDR3 nucleotides: TGTGCCAGCAGCTGGGGGACAGGTGGTCTCACAGATACGCAGTATTTT. Complete variable domain (other parts from reference TRBV7-9 and TRBJ2-3): DTGVSQNPRHKITKRGQNVTFRCDPISEHNRLYWYRQTLGQGPEFLTYFQNEAQLEKSRLLSDRFSAERPKGSFSTLEIQRTEQGDSAMYLCASSWGTGGLTDTQYFGPGTRLTVL.

The chain carries TRBV13 and TRBJ2-7, with D hard to call. Germline V gene lookup returns CDR1 PRHDT and CDR2 FYEKMQ (reference sequence). The CDR3 runs to 14 residues. Trimming shortened V by 2 bases and J by 3 bases, and 11 bases separated the two germline ends. In DNA form, the CDR3 reads TGTGCCAGCAGCTTATTCACCTTGGGCTACGAGCAGTACTTC. This translates into CASSLFTLGYEQYF.

The CDR3 sequence is CASSIGQGRGNTIYF. The CDR3 nucleotides are TGTGCCAGCAGCATAGGACAGGGGCGGGGAAACACCATATATTTT. The chain couples TRBV7-2 to TRBJ1-3; 9 positions agree with TRBD1. The V segment lost 5 bases and the J segment 4 bases; nucleotides outside the gene matches: 6. The length of the CDR3 is 15 residues. Germline values: CDR1 SGHTA, CDR2 FQGNSA. The full variable domain, in which reference TRBV7-2 and TRBJ1-3 provide the parts outside the CDR3, is GAGVSQSPSNKVTEKGKDVELRCDPISGHTALYWYRQSLGQGLEFLIYFQGNSAPDKSGLPSDRFSAERTGGSVSTLTIQRTQQEDSAVYLCASSIGQGRGNTIYFGEGSWLTVV.

The V gene is TRBV27, the J gene TRBJ1-2, with D unclear. Germline V CDR1 and CDR2: MNHEY, SMNVEV (reference sequence). The CDR3 loop spans 15 amino acids. The V end lost 5 bases, the J end lost 0 bases, and 13 bases lay between the germline ends. The CDR3 bases are TGTGCCAGCAGTCAGCTCCCAACTTCTAACTATGGCTACACCTTC. As protein: CASSQLPTSNYGYTF.

The rearrangement uses TRBV5-1 and TRBJ2-7; 9 bases map to TRBD1. V lost 2 bases, J lost 5 bases, and 5 bases stayed unmatched. The germline CDR1 and CDR2 sequences are SGHRS and YFSETQ. This CDR3 has 14 amino acids. DNA of the CDR3: TGCGCCAGCAGCTTCGGGGACAGGGTCGACGAGCAGTACTTC. Amino acid sequence: CASSFGDRVDEQYF.

The V and J genes are TRBV7-6 and TRBJ1-2; the D gene is possibly TRBD1 (5 bases). This CDR3 is built from 15 residues. Per germline, CDR1 SGHVS and CDR2 FNYEAQ. Trimming removed 4 bases at V and 9 bases at J, with 21 bases between. CDR3 in amino acids: CASSSVFRDGFRYTF. Here the CDR3 DNA reads TGTGCCAGCAGCTCAGTATTCCGGGACGGGTTTCGCTACACCTTC.